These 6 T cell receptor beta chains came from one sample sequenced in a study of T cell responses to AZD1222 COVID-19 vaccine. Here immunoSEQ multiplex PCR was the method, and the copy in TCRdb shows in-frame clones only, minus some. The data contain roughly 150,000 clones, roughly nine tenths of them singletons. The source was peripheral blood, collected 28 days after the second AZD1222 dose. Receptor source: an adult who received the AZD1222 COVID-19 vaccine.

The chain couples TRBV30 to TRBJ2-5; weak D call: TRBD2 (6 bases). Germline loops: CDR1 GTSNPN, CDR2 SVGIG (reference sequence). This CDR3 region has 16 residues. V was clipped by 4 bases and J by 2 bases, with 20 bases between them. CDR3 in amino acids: CAWTKGFRTIQETQYF. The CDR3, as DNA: TGTGCCTGGACAAAGGGGTTTCGGACTATTCAAGAGACCCAGTACTTC.

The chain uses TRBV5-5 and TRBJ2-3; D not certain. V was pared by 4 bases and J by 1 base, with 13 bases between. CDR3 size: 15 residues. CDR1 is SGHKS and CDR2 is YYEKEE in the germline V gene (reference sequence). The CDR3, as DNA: TGTGCCAGCAGCCCGGGCCGGCAGCGCACAGATACGCAGTATTTT. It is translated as CASSPGRQRTDTQYF.

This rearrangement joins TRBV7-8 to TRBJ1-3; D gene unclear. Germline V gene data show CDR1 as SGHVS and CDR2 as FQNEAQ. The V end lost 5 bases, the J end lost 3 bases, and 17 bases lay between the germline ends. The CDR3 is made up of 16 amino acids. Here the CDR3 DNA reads TGTGCCAGCAGCCCCCTAACGTCCGGGGTTGGAAACACCATATATTTT. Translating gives CASSPLTSGVGNTIYF.

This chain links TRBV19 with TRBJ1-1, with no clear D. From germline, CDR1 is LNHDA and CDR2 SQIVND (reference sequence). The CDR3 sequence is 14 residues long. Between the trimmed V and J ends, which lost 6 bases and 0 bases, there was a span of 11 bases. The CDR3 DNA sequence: TGTGCCAGTAGCCTCAGCGGGGTGAACACTGAAGCTTTCTTT. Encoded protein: CASSLSGVNTEAFF.

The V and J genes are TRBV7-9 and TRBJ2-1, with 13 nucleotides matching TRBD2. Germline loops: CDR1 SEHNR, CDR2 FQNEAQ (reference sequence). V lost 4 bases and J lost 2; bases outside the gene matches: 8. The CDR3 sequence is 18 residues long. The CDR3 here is CASSSRGTSGRAYNEQFF. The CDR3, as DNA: TGTGCCAGCAGCTCAAGGGGCACTAGCGGGAGGGCCTACAATGAGCAGTTCTTC.

CDR3 sequence (DNA): TGTGCCAGCAGCTTGACATCCGGGACAGGGTCATCCGAGCAGTACTTC. Translated: CASSLTSGTGSSEQYF. This chain uses TRBV7-2 with TRBJ2-7; TRBD1 matches 9 bases. The V segment lost 3 bases and the J segment 6 bases; nucleotides outside the gene matches: 12. Germline values: CDR1 SGHTA, CDR2 FQGNSA. CDR3 length: 16 amino acids. The whole variable domain, remainder taken from reference TRBV7-2 and TRBJ2-7, is GAGVSQSPSNKVTEKGKDVELRCDPISGHTALYWYRQSLGQGLEFLIYFQGNSAPDKSGLPSDRFSAERTGGSVSTLTIQRTQQEDSAVYLCASSLTSGTGSSEQYFGPGTRLTVT.